The next 23 T cell receptor beta chains were all read from a single sample in a study of technical replicates of blood from several donors. This table comes from immunoSEQ multiplex PCR, and its TCRdb copy is limited to in-frame clones, with some not included. Among about 61,000 clones, approximately 97% were seen once, and the ten largest hold 0.19%. Material: T cells isolated from PBMCs. The source of these receptors is a human donor in good health.

The V gene is TRBV7-2, the J gene TRBJ2-7; perhaps TRBD1 as D (6 bases). Between the trimmed V and J ends, which lost 6 bases and 4 bases, there was a span of 13 bases. CDR3 length: 13 residues. Germline CDR1 SGHTA, CDR2 FQGNSA. This CDR3 reads CASSTYGQYEQYF. The CDR3 nucleotides are TGTGCCAGCAGTACATACGGACAGTACGAGCAGTACTTC.

This clone was picked up one time. The chain recombines TRBV4-1 with TRBJ2-5; D is possibly TRBD1 (5 bases). The CDR3 contains 17 residues. Germline-derived CDR1 and CDR2 are MGHRA and YSYEKL. Trimming pared 0 bases from V and 4 bases from J, leaving 18 bases between. The CDR3 DNA reads TGCGCCAGCAGCCAAGATCTAGGGGCGACTCTTCGAGAGACCCAGTACTTC. Amino acids: CASSQDLGATLRETQYF.

The chain has TRBV7-6 and TRBJ2-7; 7 bases fit TRBD2. With V trimmed by 0 bases and J by 5 bases, 1 base remained unmatched. The CDR3 has 13 amino acids. Germline V gene sequence: CDR1 SGHVS, CDR2 FNYEAQ. In DNA form, the CDR3 reads TGTGCCAGCAGCTTAGCGGGAGGGGACGAGCAGTACTTC. Translating it yields CASSLAGGDEQYF.

J is TRBJ1-2 and V is TRBV5-4; D may be TRBD1 (5 bases). Trimming removed 4 bases from V and 7 bases from J, with 17 bases in between. This CDR3 is 14 amino acids long. In germline, CDR1 is SGHNT, CDR2 YYREEE (reference sequence). CDR3 nucleotide sequence: TGTGCCAGCAGCCAAGGCGCAGGGTCTGGTGGCTACACCTTC. Amino acids: CASSQGAGSGGYTF.

The chain uses TRBV2 and TRBJ2-1; TRBD2 matches 15 bases. This CDR3 is built from 15 residues. Germline V gene sequence: CDR1 SNHLY, CDR2 FYNNEI. V trimming: 3 bases; J trimming: 10 bases; junction bases outside the gene matches: 4. CDR3 sequence (DNA): TGTGCCAGCAGTGATGGACTAGCGGGAGGGGACGAGCAGTTCTTC. This gives the protein CASSDGLAGGDEQFF.

The V gene is TRBV27, the J gene TRBJ2-1; D remains unclear. The CDR3 spans 13 residues. Germline assignment: CDR1 MNHEY and CDR2 SMNVEV (reference sequence). Trimming took 9 bases from V and 5 from J, leaving 14 bases between them. The CDR3 spells CASGRSMNNEQFF. CDR3 DNA sequence: TGTGCCAGTGGCAGATCGATGAACAATGAGCAGTTCTTC.

The J gene is TRBJ2-3, the V gene TRBV27; 8 bases are a match to TRBD2. This CDR3 region has 14 residues. Trimming removed 7 bases from V and 8 bases from J; junction bases left unmatched: 11. The germline gives CDR1 MNHEY, CDR2 SMNVEV (reference sequence). The CDR3 region is CASIGGGREGTQYF. The CDR3 nucleotides read TGTGCCAGCATTGGCGGGGGCCGGGAGGGTACGCAGTATTTT.

The gene calls are TRBV7-8 and TRBJ1-5, with D maybe TRBD1 (6 bases). This CDR3 comprises 18 residues. CDR1 is SGHVS and CDR2 is FQNEAQ in the germline V gene. Trimming left V 1 base short and J 0 bases short, with 16 bases between. This chain's CDR3 is CASSLGSGTTYSNQPQHF. CDR3 nucleotides: TGTGCCAGCAGCTTAGGATCTGGGACAACTTATAGCAATCAGCCCCAGCATTTT.

CDR3 nucleotides: TGTGCCAGCAGCCACAGGTTTTCCTACGAGCAGTACTTC. Its translation: CASSHRFSYEQYF. This chain connects TRBV7-6 to TRBJ2-7; weak D call: TRBD1 (5 bases). The CDR3 is made up of 13 amino acids. V lost 5 bases and J lost 1, with 9 bases in between. Germline V gene lookup returns CDR1 SGHVS and CDR2 FNYEAQ.

The J gene is TRBJ1-2, the V gene TRBV9, with 8 bases matching TRBD1. Germline CDR1 is SGDLS and CDR2 is YYNGEE. The CDR3 has 15 residues. V lost 3 bases, J lost 0 bases, and 4 bases stayed unmatched. The CDR3 DNA reads TGTGCCAGCAGCGAGACAGGGGTACCTAACTATGGCTACACCTTC. Translating it yields CASSETGVPNYGYTF.

Only one count was recorded for this clone. The chain uses TRBV30 and TRBJ2-2; 9 nucleotides agree with TRBD2. Germline V gene data show CDR1 as GTSNPN and CDR2 as SVGIG (reference sequence). With 4 bases clipped from V and 5 bases from J, the junction kept 8 bases outside the gene matches. The CDR3 runs to 15 residues. The CDR3 DNA reads as TGTGCCTGGAAGGAAAGCGGGAGGTGTACCGGGGAGCTGTTTTTT. The encoded protein is CAWKESGRCTGELFF.

V usage is TRBV9 and J usage is TRBJ2-1; 8 positions match TRBD2. V gave up 0 bases and J gave up 14 bases; unmatched junction bases: 19. The CDR3 totals 17 residues. Germline V CDR1 and CDR2: SGDLS, YYNGEE. The CDR3 is CASSVAEGPPPAGEEFF. The CDR3 DNA is TGTGCCAGCAGCGTAGCTGAAGGACCGCCGCCAGCGGGAGAAGAGTTCTTC.

The genes are TRBV25-1 and TRBJ2-1; TRBD2 agrees at 7 bases. The CDR3 extends over 17 amino acids. V gave up 0 bases and J gave up 6 bases; unmatched junction bases: 11. Looked up from germline, CDR1 is MGHDK and CDR2 is SYGVNS. CDR3: CASSEYHSGGSFNEQFF. DNA for the CDR3: TGTGCCAGCAGTGAATACCATAGCGGCGGGAGTTTCAATGAGCAGTTCTTC.

This clone was counted a single time. The chain links TRBV27 to TRBJ2-1, with 9 bases identical to TRBD1. This CDR3 contains 13 residues. After removal of 5 bases from V and 7 bases from J, the junction contained 3 bases not matched to a gene. The germline gives CDR1 MNHEY, CDR2 SMNVEV (reference sequence). This CDR3 reads CASSQTGGNEQFF. DNA for the CDR3: TGTGCCAGCAGTCAGACAGGGGGTAATGAGCAGTTCTTC.

The chain recombines TRBV11-3 with TRBJ1-3; D uncertain. Germline V gene sequence: CDR1 SGHNT, CDR2 YENEEA. The CDR3 extends over 14 amino acids. V lost 5 bases to trimming and J lost 6 bases, with 14 bases between them. In DNA, the CDR3 is TGTGCCAGCAGCGCATATAGTCTAATAAACACCATATATTTT. Amino acids: CASSAYSLINTIYF.

This clone is a singleton in its sample. The chain combines TRBV27 with TRBJ2-7, with 10 bases matching TRBD1. Trimming at V came to 5 bases and at J to 6 bases, leaving 4 bases not matched to a gene. The V gene's germline CDR1 is MNHEY and CDR2 SMNVEV (reference sequence). The CDR3 has 13 residues. The CDR3, as DNA: TGTGCCAGCAGTACCGGACAGGGGGGCGAGCAGTACTTC. This sequence encodes CASSTGQGGEQYF.

The chain combines TRBV5-1 with TRBJ2-7, with D tentatively TRBD2 (6 bases). Trimming left V 4 bases short and J 1 base short, with 18 bases between. Germline V gene data show CDR1 as SGHRS and CDR2 as YFSETQ. The CDR3 is 16 amino acids. The CDR3 sequence is CASSADPGLTSYEQYF. CDR3 DNA sequence: TGCGCCAGCAGCGCCGATCCGGGACTTACATCCTACGAGCAGTACTTC.

On this clone itself: Because the CDR3's place on the DNA is in doubt, the DNA is left out and the CDR3 is given as listed by TCRdb. The chain is built from TRBV28 and TRBJ1-2; the D segment call TRBD1 is taken from the table without a DNA check. The CDR3 totals 12 residues, both ends included. The germline gives CDR1 MDHEN, CDR2 SYDVKM. The CDR3 is CASSFGQGARTF.

The V call is TRBV4-2, the J call TRBJ1-1, with a weak D call TRBD1 (5 bases). V was pared by 1 base and J by 6 bases, with 18 bases between. The CDR3 contains 16 residues. Germline-derived CDR1 and CDR2 are LGHNA and YNFKEQ. CDR3 DNA sequence: TGTGCCAGCAGCCAAGCAACCGGGACTTGGGGCCCTGAAGCTTTCTTT. It is translated as CASSQATGTWGPEAFF.

V usage is TRBV9 and J usage is TRBJ2-1, with 9 bases matching TRBD2. CDR3 size: 15 residues. Trimming at V came to 0 bases and at J to 10 bases, leaving 8 bases not matched to a gene. Germline loops: CDR1 SGDLS, CDR2 YYNGEE. The CDR3 region is CASSVVGGGAREQFF. The DNA of the CDR3 is TGTGCCAGCAGCGTAGTCGGCGGGGGGGCTCGAGAGCAGTTCTTC.

The CDR3 DNA reads as TGTGCCAGCAGCTTAAATAGGGACAGGGAAAACGAGCAGTACTTC. It translates to CASSLNRDRENEQYF. The gene calls are TRBV7-8 and TRBJ2-7; 9 positions match TRBD1. The CDR3 contains 15 residues. J gave up 5 bases and V 2 bases, and 7 bases lay outside the gene matches. Germline V CDR1 and CDR2: SGHVS, FQNEAQ.

The gene calls are TRBV2 and TRBJ2-5; unclear D gene. Per the germline V gene, CDR1 is SNHLY and CDR2 is FYNNEI. The CDR3 extends over 14 amino acids. V shed 2 bases and J shed 0 bases, with 7 bases lying between them. The DNA for the CDR3 is TGTGCCAGCAGTGAACATGCGTACCAAGAGACCCAGTACTTC. It specifies CASSEHAYQETQYF. Supplemented by reference TRBV2 and TRBJ2-5, the full variable domain reads EPEVTQTPSHQVTQMGQEVILRCVPISNHLYFYWYRQILGQKVEFLVSFYNNEISEKSEIFDDQFSVERPDGSNFTLKIRSTKLEDSAMYFCASSEHAYQETQYFGPGTRLLVL.

The V gene is TRBV29-1, the J gene TRBJ2-5; D may be TRBD2 (5 bases). The length of the CDR3 is 13 residues. CDR1 is SQVTM, CDR2 ANQGSEA, per germline. V lost 4 bases and J 5 bases, leaving 14 bases between the germline ends. CDR3 sequence (DNA): TGCAGCGTTGCCGCGTCGGGGAAGGAGACCCAGTACTTC. Its protein is CSVAASGKETQYF.